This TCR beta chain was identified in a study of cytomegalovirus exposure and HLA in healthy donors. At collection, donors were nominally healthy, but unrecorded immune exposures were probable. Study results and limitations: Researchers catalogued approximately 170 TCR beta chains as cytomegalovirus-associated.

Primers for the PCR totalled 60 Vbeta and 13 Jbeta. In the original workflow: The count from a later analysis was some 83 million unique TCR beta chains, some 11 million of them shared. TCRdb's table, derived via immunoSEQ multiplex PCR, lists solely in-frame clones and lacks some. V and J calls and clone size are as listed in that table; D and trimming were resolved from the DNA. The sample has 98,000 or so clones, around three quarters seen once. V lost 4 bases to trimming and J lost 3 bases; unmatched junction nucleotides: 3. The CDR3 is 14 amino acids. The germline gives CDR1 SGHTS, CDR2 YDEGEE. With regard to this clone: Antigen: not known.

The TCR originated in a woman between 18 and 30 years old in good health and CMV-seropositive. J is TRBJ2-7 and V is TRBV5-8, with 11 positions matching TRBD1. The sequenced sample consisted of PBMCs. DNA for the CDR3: TGTGCCAGCAGCGTGGACAGGGGGCTCTACGAGCAGTACTTC. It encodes CASSVDRGLYEQYF.